Below are 25 T cell receptor beta chains sequenced from a single sample in a study of blood T cell repertoires in COVID-19. TCRdb's copy holds only in-frame clones and misses some; the assay was immunoSEQ multiplex PCR. The data hold 140,000 to 150,000 clones, with approximately 89% observed a single time. The specimen sequenced was peripheral blood. The receptors here all came from a woman between 45 and 65 years old with acute or convalescent COVID-19.

The V call is TRBV21-1, the J call TRBJ1-1; the tabulated D call, TRBD1, remains unverified against the DNA. TRBV21-1 is a recognized pseudogene. The CDR3 is made up of 13 amino acids. CDR3 residues: CASSKGQNTEAFF. The DNA for the CDR3 is TGTGCCAGCAGCAAAGGACAGAACACTGAAGCTTTCTTT.

The chain links TRBV7-3 to TRBJ2-2, with 14 bases aligning to TRBD2. Trimming removed 1 base from V and 3 bases from J; junction bases left unmatched: 10. The length of the CDR3 is 20 residues. Germline-derived CDR1 and CDR2 are SGHTA and FQGTGA. DNA for the CDR3: TGTGCCAGCAGCTTAAGAAGGAGACTAGCGGGAGGGCGGGACACCGGGGAGCTGTTTTTT. Translating gives CASSLRRRLAGGRDTGELFF.

The gene calls are TRBV5-1 and TRBJ2-1, with TRBD2 matching 11 bases. The germline V gene has CDR1 SGHRS and CDR2 YFSETQ. This CDR3 contains 16 residues. With V trimmed by 3 bases and J by 3 bases, 5 bases remained unmatched. The CDR3 bases are TGCGCCAGCAGCTCCCCCCTAGCGGGGGGCTACAATGAGCAGTTCTTC. Translation gives CASSSPLAGGYNEQFF.

The chain recombines TRBV6-4 with TRBJ2-1; 9 bases map to TRBD2. The CDR3 consists of 14 residues. CDR1 is MRHNA, CDR2 SNTAGT, per germline. V lost 4 bases, J lost 10 bases, and 8 bases stayed unmatched. The CDR3 here is CASSVTGLASEQFF. In DNA, the CDR3 is TGTGCCAGCAGTGTAACTGGACTAGCGAGCGAGCAGTTCTTC.

This sequence joins TRBV28 and TRBJ1-1, with 11 bases that match TRBD1. The CDR3 covers 14 residues. Germline loops: CDR1 MDHEN, CDR2 SYDVKM. V lost 6 bases to trimming and J lost 8 bases; unmatched junction nucleotides: 8. The DNA of the CDR3 is TGTGCCAGCAGCTCGGGACAGGGGGAAAAAGAAGCTTTCTTT. Amino acids: CASSSGQGEKEAFF.

The rearrangement uses TRBV5-1 and TRBJ1-2; no clear D. V dropped 0 bases and J dropped 5 bases, with 14 bases sitting between them. CDR3 size: 15 residues. From germline, CDR1 is SGHRS and CDR2 YFSETQ. CDR3 residues: CASSLDSAGNYGYTF. For the CDR3, the DNA is TGCGCCAGCAGCTTGGATTCGGCGGGGAATTATGGCTACACCTTC.

The V and J genes are TRBV6-1 and TRBJ1-2; D may be TRBD1 (5 bases). Germline values: CDR1 MNHNS, CDR2 SASEGT. The CDR3 runs 14 residues. V was clipped by 3 bases and J by 5 bases, with 13 bases between them. The CDR3 nucleotides read TGTGCCAGCAGTGAGGCGGGACTGATTTATGGCTACACCTTC. This sequence encodes CASSEAGLIYGYTF.

The J gene is TRBJ2-6, the V gene TRBV7-9; possible D gene TRBD1, 5 bases. CDR1 SEHNR and CDR2 FQNEAQ come from the germline V gene (reference sequence). The CDR3 has 15 residues. Trimming removed 5 bases at V and 2 bases at J, with 10 bases between. In DNA, the CDR3 is TGTGCCAGCAGCGCAGGGCCTACTGGGGCCAACGTCCTGACTTTC. Translation gives CASSAGPTGANVLTF.

A remark on this clone: At one end, the junction sequence differs from germline, possibly due to a read error. The chain's CDR3 is CASSLSGGAYEQFF. CDR3 bases: TGTGCTAGCAGCTTGAGCGGGGGGGCCTATGAGCAGTTCTTC. V usage is TRBV7-7 and J usage is TRBJ2-1; 10 bases fit TRBD2. CDR1 SSHAT and CDR2 FNYEAQ come from the germline V gene (reference sequence). CDR3 length: 14 residues.

This chain connects TRBV11-3 to TRBJ2-7; the D gene is possibly TRBD2 (6 bases). This CDR3 spans 14 amino acids. Deletions cut 5 bases from V and 2 bases from J, with 13 bases between. CDR1 and CDR2 (germline): SGHNT, YENEEA. This CDR3 reads CASSMGLHPYEQYF. As DNA, the CDR3 is TGTGCCAGCAGCATGGGACTGCATCCCTACGAGCAGTACTTC.

The V gene is TRBV5-4, the J gene TRBJ2-7, with D possibly matching TRBD2 (6 bases). Germline V CDR1 and CDR2: SGHNT, YYREEE (reference sequence). The length of the CDR3 is 14 residues. V lost 4 bases and J lost 4, with 15 bases in between. The CDR3 sequence is CASSPNSGIYEQYF. CDR3 DNA: TGTGCCAGCAGCCCAAATAGCGGCATTTACGAGCAGTACTTC.

The rearrangement joins TRBV19 to TRBJ1-2, with 7 bases matching TRBD1. This CDR3 has 15 amino acids. From germline, CDR1 is LNHDA and CDR2 SQIVND (reference sequence). V lost 4 bases, J lost 8 bases, and 13 bases stayed unmatched. CDR3 sequence (DNA): TGTGCCAGTAGTACCGGGACAGCCTCTCAGTGGGGCTACACCTTC. This codes for CASSTGTASQWGYTF.

The chain's CDR3 is CASTPGLAGMGYQETQYF. CDR3 DNA: TGTGCCAGCACCCCGGGACTAGCGGGGATGGGTTACCAAGAGACCCAGTACTTC. V is TRBV5-4 and J is TRBJ2-5, with TRBD2 matching over 13 bases. From germline, CDR1 is SGHNT and CDR2 YYREEE (reference sequence). The V and J ends lost 6 bases and 0 bases, in that order; junction bases with no gene match: 11. There are 18 residues in the CDR3. Based on the CDR3 plus reference TRBV5-4 and TRBJ2-5, the full variable domain is ETGVTQSPTHLIKTRGQQVTLRCSSQSGHNTVSWYQQALGQGPQFIFQYYREEENGRGNFPPRFSGLQFPNYSSELNVNALELDDSALYLCASTPGLAGMGYQETQYFGPGTRLLVL.

The chain employs TRBV11-2 and TRBJ2-7; a weak D match, TRBD1 (6 bases). This CDR3 comprises 16 residues. The V end was cut by 2 bases, the J end by 2 bases, with 16 bases between. The germline V gene encodes CDR1 SGHAT and CDR2 FQNNGV. In DNA, the CDR3 is TGTGCCAGCAGCTTAAACCCCCCGAGGGGGACCTACGAGCAGTACTTC. It translates to CASSLNPPRGTYEQYF.

The J gene is TRBJ2-7, the V gene TRBV7-9; 8 bases align to TRBD1. The CDR3 is made up of 13 amino acids. The germline gives CDR1 SEHNR, CDR2 FQNEAQ (reference sequence). The V and J ends lost 5 bases and 8 bases, in that order; junction bases with no gene match: 8. The CDR3 is CASSTQGQEKQYF. The CDR3 DNA reads TGTGCCAGCAGCACCCAGGGACAGGAGAAGCAGTACTTC.

The V call is TRBV9, the J call TRBJ2-7, with D unclear. V lost 0 bases, J lost 3 bases, and 10 bases lay in between. Germline V gene data show CDR1 as SGDLS and CDR2 as YYNGEE. This CDR3 is 14 amino acids long. Here the CDR3 DNA reads TGTGCCAGCAGCGTAGGGATAGAGGACTACGAGCAGTACTTC. It is translated as CASSVGIEDYEQYF. The whole variable domain, remainder taken from reference TRBV9 and TRBJ2-7, is DSGVTQTPKHLITATGQRVTLRCSPRSGDLSVYWYQQSLDQGLQFLIQYYNGEERAKGNILERFSAQQFPDLHSELNLSSLELGDSALYFCASSVGIEDYEQYFGPGTRLTVT.

The chain couples TRBV5-1 to TRBJ1-4; 7 bases align to TRBD1. The germline gives CDR1 SGHRS, CDR2 YFSETQ. There are 16 residues in the CDR3. The V segment lost 6 bases and the J segment 4 bases; nucleotides outside the gene matches: 12. The CDR3 region is CASISVRGLDNEKLFF. CDR3 DNA: TGCGCCAGCATCAGTGTGAGGGGGCTCGATAATGAAAAACTGTTTTTT.

The chain recombines TRBV2 with TRBJ2-2; 8 nucleotides align to TRBD1. J lost 4 bases, V lost 8 bases, and 9 bases had no gene match. CDR3 length equals 15 residues. Germline CDR1 is SNHLY and CDR2 is FYNNEI. The CDR3 DNA reads as TGTGCCAGCGAACAGGACAGGGCGAGCACCGGGGAGCTGTTTTTT. This translates into CASEQDRASTGELFF.

The gene calls are TRBV2 and TRBJ2-7; 11 bases fit TRBD2. Trimming took 6 bases from V and 7 from J; bases not matched to a gene: 8. The germline gives CDR1 SNHLY, CDR2 FYNNEI. This CDR3 has 14 amino acids. The DNA for the CDR3 is TGTGCCAGCAGAGAACTAGCGGGAGTGGGGGAGCAGTACTTC. It specifies CASRELAGVGEQYF.

There are a few counts of this clone. The J gene is TRBJ2-1, the V gene TRBV27; 9 bases line up with TRBD1. Germline V gene lookup returns CDR1 MNHEY and CDR2 SMNVEV (reference sequence). V lost 5 bases and J lost 8; bases outside the gene matches: 7. The CDR3 sequence is 14 residues long. As DNA, the CDR3 is TGTGCCAGCAGTCCCGGGACAGGGTGGGATGAGCAGTTCTTC. This translates into CASSPGTGWDEQFF.

The rearrangement links TRBV27 to TRBJ2-1, with TRBD1 as a possible D gene (5 bases). This CDR3 comprises 14 residues. Trimming left V 2 bases short and J 4 bases short, with 9 bases between. CDR1 and CDR2 (germline): MNHEY, SMNVEV (reference sequence). In nucleotides, the CDR3 is TGTGCCAGCAGTTTAACAGGCGGTTACAATGAGCAGTTCTTC. Translating gives CASSLTGGYNEQFF.

The chain recombines TRBV3-1 (or the pseudogene TRBV3-2) with TRBJ1-5; 7 bases map to TRBD1. Germline lookup yields CDR1 LGHDT and CDR2 YNNKEL (reference sequence). Germline trimming cut 1 base from V and 0 bases from J; bases unmatched to any gene: 12. This CDR3 has 19 residues. CDR3 coding DNA: TGTGCCAGCAGCCAAGTAAGCGGCAGGGGGATGTTTAGCAATCAGCCCCAGCATTTT. It is translated as CASSQVSGRGMFSNQPQHF.

This chain uses TRBV19 with TRBJ2-7; 11 bases are a match to TRBD1. V was clipped by 6 bases and J by 5 bases; unmatched bases: 3. The length of the CDR3 is 13 residues. The V gene's germline CDR1 is LNHDA and CDR2 SQIVND (reference sequence). CDR3 in DNA: TGTGCCAGTAGGCCGGGACAGGGGGACGAGCAGTACTTC. Translation: CASRPGQGDEQYF.

This clone has a single count. V is TRBV3-1 (or the pseudogene TRBV3-2) and J is TRBJ2-3, with D unresolved. V gave up 5 bases and J gave up 6 bases, with 12 bases separating them. This CDR3 contains 13 residues. Germline CDR1 LGHDT, CDR2 YNNKEL (reference sequence). CDR3 amino acids: CASSSTGADTQYF. The DNA for the CDR3 is TGTGCCAGCAGCTCCACCGGAGCGGATACGCAGTATTTT.

The J gene is TRBJ1-5, the V gene TRBV18; 8 bases fit TRBD1. V trimming: 3 bases; J trimming: 3 bases; junction bases outside the gene matches: 7. The CDR3 runs to 16 residues. In germline, CDR1 is KGHSH, CDR2 LQKENI. The CDR3 here is CASSPGQGEINQPQHF. In nucleotides, the CDR3 is TGTGCCAGCTCACCCGGACAGGGAGAGATCAATCAGCCCCAGCATTTT.